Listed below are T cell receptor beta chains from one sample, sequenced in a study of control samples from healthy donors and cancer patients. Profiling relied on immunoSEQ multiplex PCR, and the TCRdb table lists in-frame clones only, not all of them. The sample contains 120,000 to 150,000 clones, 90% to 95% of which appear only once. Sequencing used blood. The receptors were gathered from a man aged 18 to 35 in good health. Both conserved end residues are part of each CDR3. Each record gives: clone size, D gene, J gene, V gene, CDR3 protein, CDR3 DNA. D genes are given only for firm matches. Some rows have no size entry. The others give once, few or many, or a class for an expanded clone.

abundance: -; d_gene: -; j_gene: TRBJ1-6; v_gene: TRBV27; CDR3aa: CASSYSYNSPLHF; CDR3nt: TGTGCCAGCAGCTACTCCTATAATTCACCCCTCCACTTT
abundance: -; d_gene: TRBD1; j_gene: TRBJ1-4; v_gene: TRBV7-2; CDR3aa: CASSITGGGEKLFF; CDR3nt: TGTGCCAGCAGCATTACAGGGGGTGGAGAAAAACTGTTTTTT
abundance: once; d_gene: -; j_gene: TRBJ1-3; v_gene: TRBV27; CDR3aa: CASSFNRGNTIYF; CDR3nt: TGTGCCAGCAGTTTTAACAGGGGAAACACCATATATTTT
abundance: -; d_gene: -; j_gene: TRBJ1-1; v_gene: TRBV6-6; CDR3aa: CASLQNTEAFF; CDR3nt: TGTGCCAGCCTCCAGAACACTGAAGCTTTCTTT
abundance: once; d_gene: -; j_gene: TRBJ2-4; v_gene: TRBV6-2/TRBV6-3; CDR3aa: CASSYGLGWEYF; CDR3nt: TGTGCCAGCAGTTACGGGCTGGGATGGGAGTACTTC
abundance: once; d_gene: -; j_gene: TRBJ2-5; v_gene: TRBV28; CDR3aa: CASSFVTGQETQYF; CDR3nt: TGTGCCAGCAGTTTCGTAACAGGCCAAGAGACCCAGTACTTC
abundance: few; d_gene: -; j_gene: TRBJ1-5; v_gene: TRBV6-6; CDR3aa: CASSYGPGDNQPQHF; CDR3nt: TGTGCCAGCAGTTACGGTCCAGGGGACAATCAGCCCCAGCATTTT
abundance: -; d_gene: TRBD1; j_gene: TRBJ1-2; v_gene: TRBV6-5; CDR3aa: CASSRQGNGYTF; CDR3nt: TGTGCCAGCAGCAGACAGGGGAATGGCTACACCTTC
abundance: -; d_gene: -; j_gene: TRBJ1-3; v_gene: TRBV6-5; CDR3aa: CASSAQGPSGNTIYF; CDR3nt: TGTGCCAGCAGCGCCCAAGGGCCCTCTGGAAACACCATATATTTT
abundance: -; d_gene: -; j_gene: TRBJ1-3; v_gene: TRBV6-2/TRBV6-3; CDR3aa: CASSSRRSGNTIYF; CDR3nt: TGTGCCAGCAGTTCTCGGCGCTCTGGAAACACCATATATTTT